One and the same sample provided the 2 T cell receptor beta chains below, sequenced in a study of blood T cell repertoires in COVID-19. Sequencing used immunoSEQ multiplex PCR; TCRdb keeps in-frame clones, though not all of them. The sample lists under 250,000 clones, approximately 82% seen once, with just over 8.5% in the top ten. Sequenced: peripheral blood. The receptor source for this set is a man aged 35 to 55 with active or convalescent COVID-19.

The rearrangement joins TRBV18 to TRBJ2-7, with D perhaps TRBD2 (5 bases). V was shortened by 0 bases and J by 7 bases, with 10 bases between the two germline ends. CDR3 length: 13 amino acids. In germline, CDR1 is KGHSH, CDR2 LQKENI. The CDR3 protein is CASSPPSTGEQYF. The CDR3, as DNA: TGTGCCAGCTCACCACCCAGCACGGGGGAGCAGTACTTC.

V usage is TRBV5-1 and J usage is TRBJ2-3; 7 bases are shared with TRBD1. Germline V lookup: CDR1 SGHRS, CDR2 YFSETQ. This CDR3 comprises 16 residues. V lost 0 bases and J lost 2; bases outside the gene matches: 6. The CDR3 sequence: CASSLGTGAFTDTQYF. CDR3 nucleotides: TGCGCCAGCAGCTTGGGGACAGGAGCTTTCACAGATACGCAGTATTTT.